Each of the 11 T cell receptor beta chains below was sequenced from the same sample in a study of T-cell memory formation after mild COVID-19. Using its own MiXCR run on the 5' RACE reads, TCRdb lists one record per CDR3 protein. The sample has around 110,000 distinct CDR3 sequences; approximately 15% are singletons. Sequencing was performed on PBMCs or a T cell subset sorted from them (not recorded which). All receptors come from an adult woman who had mild COVID-19 (a few samples of this study predate the infection). Cell type and time point are not known.

V gene TRBV5-1 combines with J gene TRBJ2-3, with 10 bases identical to TRBD1. This CDR3 has 14 amino acids. The V gene end was trimmed by 4 bases and the J gene end by 6 bases; junction bases not matched to a gene: 5. Germline V gene sequence: CDR1 SGHRS, CDR2 YFSETQ. CDR3 DNA sequence: TGCGCCAGCAGCCCTCGGGACAGGGGTGATACGCAGTATTTT. The encoded protein is CASSPRDRGDTQYF. Complete variable domain (other parts from reference TRBV5-1 and TRBJ2-3): KAGVTQTPRYLIKTRGQQVTLSCSPISGHRSVSWYQQTPGQGLQFLFEYFSETQRNKGNFPGRFSGRQFSNSRSEMNVSTLELGDSALYLCASSPRDRGDTQYFGPGTRLTVL.

The genes are TRBV7-9 and TRBJ2-1; a possible D gene is TRBD2 (5 bases). CDR1 is SEHNR and CDR2 is FQNEAQ in the germline V gene (reference sequence). Trimming cost V 1 base and J 8 bases, with 21 bases left between them. CDR3 length: 17 amino acids. CDR3 sequence: CASSLGAGELEVYEQFF. The DNA for the CDR3 is TGTGCCAGCAGCTTAGGAGCCGGGGAGTTAGAGGTCTATGAGCAGTTCTTC.

The chain employs TRBV7-9 and TRBJ2-1, with no clear D. The CDR3 length is 13 residues. CDR1 SEHNR and CDR2 FQNEAQ come from the germline V gene (reference sequence). V was trimmed by 4 bases and J by 7 bases, leaving 11 bases between them. CDR3: CASSSLVTNEQFF. The CDR3 coding sequence is TGTGCCAGCAGCTCATTAGTAACAAATGAGCAGTTCTTC.

The chain is built from TRBV29-1 and TRBJ2-6; D gene uncertain. Germline V gene data show CDR1 as SQVTM and CDR2 as ANQGSEA. This CDR3 contains 14 residues. The V and J ends lost 5 bases and 0 bases respectively, with 8 bases between them. Written as DNA, the CDR3 is TGCAGCGTTCGAGGATCCTCTGGGGCCAACGTCCTGACTTTC. Translated, it gives CSVRGSSGANVLTF.

This sequence joins TRBV3-1 and TRBJ2-2; maybe TRBD2 (6 bases). The CDR3 has 15 amino acids. Per the germline V gene, CDR1 is LGHDT and CDR2 is YNNKEL (reference sequence). V lost 3 bases to trimming and J lost 4 bases, with 12 bases between them. The CDR3: CASSHGAGVTGELFF. DNA of the CDR3: TGTGCCAGCAGCCACGGAGCGGGTGTCACCGGGGAGCTGTTTTTT.

The V call is TRBV5-8, the J call TRBJ2-7; TRBD1 is a possible D gene (5 bases). The CDR3 covers 14 residues. CDR1 is SGHTS and CDR2 is YDEGEE in the germline V gene. Deletions cut 0 bases from V and 4 bases from J, with 11 bases between. The DNA for the CDR3 is TGTGCCAGCAGCTTGGCCGGACATCTATACGAGCAGTACTTC. Protein product: CASSLAGHLYEQYF.

There are a few counts of this clonotype. The chain links TRBV7-9 to TRBJ1-1, with TRBD1 matching 9 bases. Germline V gives CDR1 SEHNR, CDR2 FQNEAQ (reference sequence). J gave up 3 bases and V 5 bases, and 16 bases lay outside the gene matches. CDR3 length: 18 amino acids. The DNA of the CDR3 is TGTGCCAGCAGCACAAATCCGGGACAGGGAGTTAGGCACACTGAAGCTTTCTTT. This codes for CASSTNPGQGVRHTEAFF.

The rearrangement joins TRBV7-8 to TRBJ2-5, with D uncertain. Trimming removed 6 bases at V and 0 bases at J, with 14 bases between. CDR1 SGHVS and CDR2 FQNEAQ come from the germline V gene. CDR3 length equals 15 residues. CDR3 loop: CASRAEATYQETQYF. The CDR3 coding sequence is TGTGCCAGCAGGGCCGAGGCAACGTACCAAGAGACCCAGTACTTC.

This clonotype was seen only a few times. The chain recombines TRBV18 with TRBJ2-7, with D maybe TRBD2 (5 bases). CDR3 length: 17 residues. Germline CDR1 reads KGHSH; CDR2 reads LQKENI. The germline V and J ends were trimmed by 0 bases and 1 base, with 16 bases remaining between them. The CDR3 protein is CASSPPALGGFSYEQYF. DNA of the CDR3: TGTGCCAGCTCACCACCCGCTCTAGGAGGATTTTCCTACGAGCAGTACTTC.

This clonotype was observed a few times. The gene calls are TRBV7-9 and TRBJ2-7; D unresolved. Germline V gene lookup returns CDR1 SEHNR and CDR2 FQNEAQ (reference sequence). The CDR3 sequence is 13 residues long. Trimming cost V 6 bases and J 4 bases, with 13 bases left between them. The CDR3 DNA is TGTGCCAGCAGTCAACCTGGAGCATACGAGCAGTACTTC. This translates into CASSQPGAYEQYF.

This clonotype came up a few times. The chain uses TRBV4-1 and TRBJ1-1, with TRBD1 as a possible D gene (5 bases). Germline CDR1 is MGHRA and CDR2 is YSYEKL. CDR3 length: 14 residues. Trimming pared 0 bases from V and 4 bases from J, leaving 9 bases between. Written as DNA, the CDR3 is TGCGCCAGCAGCCAAGATGCAGGGATCACTGAAGCTTTCTTT. Translation gives CASSQDAGITEAFF.